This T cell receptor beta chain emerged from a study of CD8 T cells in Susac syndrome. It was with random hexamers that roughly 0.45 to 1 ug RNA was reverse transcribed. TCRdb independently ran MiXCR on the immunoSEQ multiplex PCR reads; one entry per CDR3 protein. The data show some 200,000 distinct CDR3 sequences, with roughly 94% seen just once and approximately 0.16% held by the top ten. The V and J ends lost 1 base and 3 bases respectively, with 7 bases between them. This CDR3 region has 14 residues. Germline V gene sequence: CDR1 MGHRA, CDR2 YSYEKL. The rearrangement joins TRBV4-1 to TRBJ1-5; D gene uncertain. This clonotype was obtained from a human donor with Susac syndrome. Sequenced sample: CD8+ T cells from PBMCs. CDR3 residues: CASSQGSNNQPQHF. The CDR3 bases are TGCGCCAGCAGCCAAGGGTCTAACAATCAGCCCCAGCATTTT.